This T cell receptor (beta chain) was observed in a study of CD8+ T cells in alopecia areata. The length of the CDR3 is 14 residues. The V and J ends lost 2 bases and 6 bases respectively, with 14 bases between them. Germline CDR1 is SQVTM and CDR2 is ANQGSEA. RNA extraction and reverse transcription yielded cDNA as sequencing template. Here immunoSEQ multiplex PCR was the method, and the copy in TCRdb shows in-frame clones only, minus some. The table lists 150,000 or so clones, about 89% of them singletons. This clone is a singleton in its sample. The chain couples TRBV29-1 to TRBJ2-1, with D possibly TRBD1 on 5 matching bases. Specimen: CD8+ T cells sorted from blood, collected at week 0. This sequence originates from a human donor with alopecia areata. The DNA for the CDR3 is TGCAGCGTTGAACCCCCAACAGGCGGCAATGAGCAGTTCTTC. This translates into CSVEPPTGGNEQFF.